These 13 T cell receptor beta chains originate from one sample sequenced in a study of response to subunit inactivated influenza vaccine. TCRdb re-called the RT-PCR reads with MiXCR, one entry per CDR3 protein. The sample has about 540,000 distinct CDR3 sequences, around 21% seen once. The same data also went into a second study, on T cells expressing NK-cell markers. As that study records: cDNA encoding TCR beta was synthesized via 5'RACE template switching incorporating UMIs.

Sequenced material: CD4+ T cells sorted from PBMCs, taken roughly 12 days after vaccination. The origin of the receptors is a man aged 45-60 years who received an inactivated influenza vaccine.

This rearrangement joins TRBV20-1 to TRBJ2-1; 8 bases align to TRBD2. The germline V gene encodes CDR1 DFQATT and CDR2 SNEGSKA (reference sequence). This CDR3 has 14 residues. Trimming removed 2 bases from V and 6 bases from J; junction bases left unmatched: 6. This chain's CDR3 is CSARTSGDANEQFF. CDR3 coding DNA: TGCAGTGCTAGAACTAGCGGTGATGCCAATGAGCAGTTCTTC.

In nucleotides, the CDR3 is TGTGCCATCAGTAGACAGGTTACTAATGAAAAACTGTTTTTT. This sequence encodes CAISRQVTNEKLFF. The chain uses TRBV10-3 and TRBJ1-4, with D possibly being TRBD1 (6 bases). The germline V gene has CDR1 ENHRY and CDR2 SYGVKD. V lost 5 bases, J lost 2 bases, and 9 bases lay in between. CDR3 length equals 14 residues.

This clonotype has just a few counts. The chain carries TRBV20-1 and TRBJ2-7; D might be TRBD1 (5 bases). This CDR3 is 13 amino acids long. The germline gives CDR1 DFQATT, CDR2 SNEGSKA (reference sequence). Trimming shortened V by 4 bases and J by 2 bases, and 12 bases separated the two germline ends. CDR3 region: CSATQGVAYEQYF. The CDR3 DNA is TGCAGTGCTACCCAGGGTGTTGCCTACGAGCAGTACTTC.

The CDR3 DNA follows: TGTGCCAGCAGCTTAGTACAGGGTGTGGAGAACATTCAGTACTTC. Its translation: CASSLVQGVENIQYF. The chain joins TRBV7-2 to TRBJ2-4; possibly TRBD1 for D (6 bases). The CDR3 runs to 15 residues. The germline V and J ends were trimmed by 1 base and 7 bases, with 14 bases remaining between them. The germline V gene encodes CDR1 SGHTA and CDR2 FQGNSA.

The V call is TRBV10-2, the J call TRBJ2-1; 7 positions match TRBD1. V shed 7 bases and J 6 bases; nucleotides not matched to a gene: 3. Looked up from germline, CDR1 is WSHSY and CDR2 is SAAADI. This CDR3 spans 12 amino acids. The CDR3 DNA follows: TGCGCCAGCACGGGACAGACCAATGAGCAGTTCTTC. It translates to CASTGQTNEQFF.

This clonotype was seen more than once but under ten times. This chain connects TRBV3-1 to TRBJ2-7; D remains unclear. Trimming took 0 bases from V and 5 from J, leaving 8 bases between them. Germline CDR1 is LGHDT and CDR2 is YNNKEL (reference sequence). The CDR3 extends over 13 amino acids. The CDR3 is CASSQDRQNEQYF. The DNA for the CDR3 is TGTGCCAGCAGCCAAGATCGTCAGAACGAGCAGTACTTC.

DNA for the CDR3: TGTGCCAGCAGCTTAGGGACAGACAAGCAGTTCTTC. Translation gives CASSLGTDKQFF. The chain has TRBV7-9 and TRBJ2-1; tentatively, D is TRBD1 (6 bases). Deletions cut 1 base from V and 11 bases from J, with 9 bases between. Germline V gives CDR1 SEHNR, CDR2 FQNEAQ (reference sequence). The CDR3 spans 12 residues.

This chain connects TRBV6-2 or TRBV6-3 to TRBJ1-1; D not certain. The CDR3 runs to 14 residues. Per germline, CDR1 MNHEY and CDR2 SVGEGT. The V gene lost 0 bases and the J gene lost 3 bases, with 8 bases spanning the gap. CDR3 DNA sequence: TGTGCCAGCAGTTACTCAGAAACCTACACTGAAGCTTTCTTT. Its protein is CASSYSETYTEAFF.

DNA of the CDR3: TGTGCCAGCAGCCGGGGCGGGACATCTTTTTACGAGCAGTACTTC. This gives the protein CASSRGGTSFYEQYF. This chain links TRBV5-4 with TRBJ2-7; TRBD1 or TRBD2 may be the D gene (6 bases each). V was trimmed by 4 bases and J by 4 bases, leaving 18 bases between them. The CDR3 is 15 residues long. Germline V gene lookup returns CDR1 SGHNT and CDR2 YYREEE (reference sequence). Full variable domain (missing parts from reference TRBV5-4 and TRBJ2-7): ETGVTQSPTHLIKTRGQQVTLRCSSQSGHNTVSWYQQALGQGPQFIFQYYREEENGRGNFPPRFSGLQFPNYSSELNVNALELDDSALYLCASSRGGTSFYEQYFGPGTRLTVT.

Only a few counts were recorded for this clonotype. The chain links TRBV6-5 to TRBJ1-5; TRBD1 aligns across 11 bases. The CDR3 is 15 amino acids. Germline CDR1 is MNHEY and CDR2 is SVGAGI. V shed 4 bases and J 8 bases; nucleotides not matched to a gene: 7. The CDR3 is CASSSRTGGREPQHF. The CDR3 region has the DNA TGTGCCAGCAGTTCAAGGACAGGGGGCCGGGAGCCCCAGCATTTT.

In this sample, this clonotype turned up many times. The genes are TRBV10-3 and TRBJ2-1; a weak D match, TRBD2 (5 bases). The CDR3 covers 14 residues. Looked up from germline, CDR1 is ENHRY and CDR2 is SYGVKD. Trimming shortened V by 2 bases and J by 7 bases, and 12 bases separated the two germline ends. CDR3 sequence (DNA): TGTGCCATCAGTGAGGAGGCGGGCGGGAATGAGCAGTTCTTC. It specifies CAISEEAGGNEQFF.

This clonotype was recorded a few times. The rearrangement links TRBV20-1 to TRBJ1-5; D gene unclear. The CDR3 is 13 residues long. The V gene's germline CDR1 is DFQATT and CDR2 SNEGSKA (reference sequence). CDR3 nucleotide sequence: TGCAGCCTTGGACGGGAAAGCAATCAGCCCCAGCATTTT. This translates into CSLGRESNQPQHF.

V usage is TRBV10-3 and J usage is TRBJ2-7; 11 nucleotides match TRBD1. V gave up 6 bases and J gave up 0 bases; unmatched junction bases: 7. CDR3 length: 16 residues. Germline V gene lookup returns CDR1 ENHRY and CDR2 SYGVKD. CDR3 sequence reads: CAIRGGQGGFSYEQYF. Written as DNA, the CDR3 is TGTGCCATCAGGGGGGGACAGGGGGGCTTCTCCTACGAGCAGTACTTC.